The 19 T cell receptor beta chains below come from one sample, sequenced in a study of blood T cell repertoires in COVID-19. TCRdb keeps only in-frame clones here, not all; method: immunoSEQ multiplex PCR. The sample contains approximately 140,000 clones, about 86% of which appear only once. The sequenced sample was PBMCs or T cells enriched from blood (not recorded which). These receptor sequences come from a man aged 40-55 years with acute COVID-19.

The V call is TRBV27, the J call TRBJ1-4; tentative D call: TRBD1 (5 bases). The CDR3 is 14 residues long. V was trimmed by 3 bases and J by 8 bases, leaving 13 bases between them. The germline V gene encodes CDR1 MNHEY and CDR2 SMNVEV (reference sequence). The CDR3 bases are TGTGCCAGCAGTTTCGGGGGGTTCGGCGAAAAACTGTTTTTT. This gives the protein CASSFGGFGEKLFF. The entire variable domain, with the rest obtained from reference TRBV27 and TRBJ1-4, is as follows: EAQVTQNPRYLITVTGKKLTVTCSQNMNHEYMSWYRQDPGLGLRQIYYSMNVEVTDKGDVPEGYKVSRKEKRNFPLILESPSPNQTSLYFCASSFGGFGEKLFFGSGTQLSVL.

This chain links TRBV15 with TRBJ2-4; 9 bases map to TRBD1. The CDR3 loop spans 13 amino acids. The V gene's germline CDR1 is LNHNV and CDR2 YYDKDF (reference sequence). V lost 5 bases, J lost 9 bases, and 5 bases stayed unmatched. CDR3 region: CATSQGQGTIQYF. The CDR3 region has the DNA TGTGCCACCAGCCAAGGACAGGGGACCATTCAGTACTTC.

This clone was seen more than once but under ten times. The genes are TRBV2 and TRBJ1-5; 7 bases align to TRBD1. V was clipped by 7 bases and J by 5 bases; unmatched bases: 5. CDR1 is SNHLY, CDR2 FYNNEI, per germline. The CDR3 spans 13 residues. CDR3 loop: CASTFGTDQPQHF. In DNA form, the CDR3 reads TGTGCCAGCACATTCGGGACAGATCAGCCCCAGCATTTT. The full variable domain, rest sourced from reference TRBV2 and TRBJ1-5, is EPEVTQTPSHQVTQMGQEVILRCVPISNHLYFYWYRQILGQKVEFLVSFYNNEISEKSEIFDDQFSVERPDGSNFTLKIRSTKLEDSAMYFCASTFGTDQPQHFGDGTRLSIL.

The chain employs TRBV25-1 and TRBJ1-2, with no clear D. There are 10 residues in the CDR3. Deletions cut 6 bases from V and 5 bases from J, with 4 bases between. The germline gives CDR1 MGHDK, CDR2 SYGVNS. CDR3: CASSVYGYTF. The CDR3 DNA reads TGTGCCAGCAGCGTGTATGGCTACACCTTC.

V and J are TRBV6-5 and TRBJ1-3; D is ambiguous. The germline CDR1 and CDR2 sequences are MNHEY and SVGAGI. The CDR3 is 12 residues long. With 7 bases removed from V and 9 bases from J, the gap between germline ends came to 13 bases. The CDR3 here is CASTREEGTIYF. The CDR3 nucleotides are TGTGCCAGCACCCGGGAGGAGGGCACCATATATTTT.

This clone was counted a few times. The rearrangement uses TRBV28 and TRBJ1-4; 7 bases agree with TRBD1. The CDR3 is 16 amino acids. With V trimmed by 4 bases and J by 8 bases, 13 bases remained unmatched. Germline CDR1 MDHEN, CDR2 SYDVKM. The CDR3: CASSSTTTGNREKLFF. In nucleotides, the CDR3 is TGTGCCAGCAGTTCGACCACGACAGGGAATAGAGAAAAACTGTTTTTT. Full variable domain (remainder filled in from reference TRBV28 and TRBJ1-4): DVKVTQSSRYLVKRTGEKVFLECVQDMDHENMFWYRQDPGLGLRLIYFSYDVKMKEKGDIPEGYSVSREKKERFSLILESASTNQTSMYLCASSSTTTGNREKLFFGSGTQLSVL.

This chain joins TRBV2 and TRBJ2-7; D might be TRBD1 (6 bases). The V end lost 6 bases, the J end lost 3 bases, and 12 bases lay between the germline ends. CDR1 is SNHLY and CDR2 is FYNNEI in the germline V gene. The CDR3 is 13 residues long. The CDR3, as DNA: TGTGCCAGCAGGTCCGGACAGCTCTACGAGCAGTACTTC. Protein sequence: CASRSGQLYEQYF.

The chain recombines TRBV29-1 with TRBJ1-5; 7 nucleotides match TRBD1. The junction had 6 bases not matched to a gene; V was cut back by 4 bases and J by 6 bases. CDR3 length: 13 residues. The germline V gene encodes CDR1 SQVTM and CDR2 ANQGSEA. This CDR3 is CSVGQGGAQPQHF. The CDR3 nucleotides are TGCAGCGTTGGACAGGGAGGCGCTCAGCCCCAGCATTTT.

This chain joins TRBV5-1 and TRBJ2-1; TRBD1 agrees at 7 bases. Germline V lookup: CDR1 SGHRS, CDR2 YFSETQ. Trimming took 0 bases from V and 6 from J; bases not matched to a gene: 6. The CDR3 runs 15 residues. The CDR3 nucleotides read TGCGCCAGCAGCTTGGATGGGACAGAAATCAATGAGCAGTTCTTC. Protein sequence: CASSLDGTEINEQFF.

V usage is TRBV7-2 and J usage is TRBJ1-3; 9 bases align to TRBD1. With 0 bases clipped from V and 0 bases from J, the junction kept 12 bases outside the gene matches. The CDR3 is 20 amino acids. Germline V gene sequence: CDR1 SGHTA, CDR2 FQGNSA. This CDR3 reads CASSLAGTGNMGLSGNTIYF. The CDR3, as DNA: TGTGCCAGCAGCTTAGCCGGGACAGGGAATATGGGGCTCTCTGGAAACACCATATATTTT.

The CDR3 DNA reads TGTGCCAGCAGCCAAGAAGGAGTGGCGAACACTGAAGCTTTCTTT. Translating gives CASSQEGVANTEAFF. The chain is built from TRBV3-1 (or the pseudogene TRBV3-2) and TRBJ1-1; D is undetermined. The CDR3 contains 15 residues. V was pared by 0 bases and J by 1 base, with 9 bases between. Germline-derived CDR1 and CDR2 are LGHDT and YNNKEL (reference sequence).

CDR3 coding DNA: TGTGCCAGTCGACAGGGATGGGACACTGAAGCTTTCTTT. Its protein product is CASRQGWDTEAFF. The chain couples TRBV19 to TRBJ1-1; 7 bases are a match to TRBD1. With 8 bases clipped from V and 3 bases from J, the junction kept 6 bases outside the gene matches. The length of the CDR3 is 13 residues. Looked up from germline, CDR1 is LNHDA and CDR2 is SQIVND (reference sequence).

The chain uses TRBV18 and TRBJ1-1; D is unresolved. Germline-derived CDR1 and CDR2 are KGHSH and LQKENI. V lost 5 bases and J 6 bases, leaving 16 bases between the germline ends. This CDR3 spans 14 amino acids. The CDR3 coding sequence is TGTGCCAGCTCAATATCTTCTCTGGGCTCTGAAGCTTTCTTT. Amino acid sequence: CASSISSLGSEAFF.

A single count supports this clone. J is TRBJ2-5 and V is TRBV3-1 (or the pseudogene TRBV3-2), with TRBD1 identical over 7 bases. Unmatched junction bases numbered 3, after V lost 4 bases and J lost 1 base. The CDR3 sequence is 14 residues long. Germline-derived CDR1 and CDR2 are LGHDT and YNNKEL (reference sequence). CDR3 coding DNA: TGTGCCAGCAGCCCTGGGACAGCCCAAGAGACCCAGTACTTC. It yields the protein CASSPGTAQETQYF.

The chain links TRBV7-6 to TRBJ2-3; TRBD1 matches at 9 bases. J gave up 3 bases and V 6 bases, and 7 bases lay outside the gene matches. The CDR3 covers 15 residues. Germline CDR1 is SGHVS and CDR2 is FNYEAQ. Here the CDR3 DNA reads TGTGCCAGCAGGGCCGGGACAGGGACGACAGATACGCAGTATTTT. Its translation is CASRAGTGTTDTQYF. Complete variable domain (other parts from reference TRBV7-6 and TRBJ2-3): GAGVSQSPRYKVTKRGQDVALRCDPISGHVSLYWYRQALGQGPEFLTYFNYEAQQDKSGLPNDRFSAERPEGSISTLTIQRTEQRDSAMYRCASRAGTGTTDTQYFGPGTRLTVL.

The V and J genes are TRBV15 and TRBJ1-3, with a tentative D call TRBD1 (5 bases). CDR1 and CDR2 (germline): LNHNV, YYDKDF (reference sequence). The germline V and J ends were trimmed by 6 bases and 4 bases, with 10 bases remaining between them. The CDR3 is 13 amino acids. Here the CDR3 DNA reads TGTGCCACCAGGGGGACTGGCGGAAACACCATATATTTT. This codes for CATRGTGGNTIYF. The full variable domain, in which reference TRBV15 and TRBJ1-3 provide the parts outside the CDR3, is DAMVIQNPRYQVTQFGKPVTLSCSQTLNHNVMYWYQQKSSQAPKLLFHYYDKDFNNEADTPDNFQSRRPNTSFCFLDIRSPGLGDTAMYLCATRGTGGNTIYFGEGSWLTVV.

The V call is TRBV19, the J call TRBJ2-6; no reliable D call. V was shortened by 5 bases and J by 0 bases, with 5 bases between the two germline ends. This CDR3 spans 14 amino acids. The germline CDR1 and CDR2 sequences are LNHDA and SQIVND (reference sequence). CDR3 DNA sequence: TGTGCCAGTAGTCTGGCCTCTGGGGCCAACGTCCTGACTTTC. This encodes CASSLASGANVLTF.

The V call is TRBV5-1, the J call TRBJ1-4; 9 nucleotides align to TRBD1. V lost 4 bases to trimming and J lost 7 bases; unmatched junction nucleotides: 8. The CDR3 runs 15 residues. Germline V gene sequence: CDR1 SGHRS, CDR2 YFSETQ. Here the CDR3 DNA reads TGCGCCAGCAGCATGGGGACAGGGTACTTTGAAAAACTGTTTTTT. Translation gives CASSMGTGYFEKLFF.

J is TRBJ2-3 and V is TRBV6-5; D possibly corresponds to TRBD1 (6 bases). CDR1 and CDR2 (germline): MNHEY, SVGAGI. The germline V and J ends were trimmed by 10 bases and 6 bases, with 17 bases remaining between them. This CDR3 has 13 residues. The DNA for the CDR3 is TGTGCCACCAGACCGGGACATTTGGATACGCAGTATTTT. This encodes CATRPGHLDTQYF.